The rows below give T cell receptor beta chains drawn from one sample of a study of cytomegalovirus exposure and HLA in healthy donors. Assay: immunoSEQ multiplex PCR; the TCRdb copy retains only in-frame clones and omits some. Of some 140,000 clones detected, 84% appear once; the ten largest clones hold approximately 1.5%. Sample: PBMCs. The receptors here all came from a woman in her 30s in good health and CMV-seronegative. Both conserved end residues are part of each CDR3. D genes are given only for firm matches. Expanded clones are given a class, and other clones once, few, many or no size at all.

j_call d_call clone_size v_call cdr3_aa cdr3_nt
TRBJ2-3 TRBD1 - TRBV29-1 CSAQTGGGTDTQYF TGCAGCGCTCAGACAGGGGGTGGCACAGATACGCAGTATTTT
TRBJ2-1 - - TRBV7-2 CASSIVYNEQFF TGTGCCAGCAGCATAGTATACAATGAGCAGTTCTTC
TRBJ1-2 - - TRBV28 CASNTGNYGYTF TGTGCCAGTAATACAGGGAACTATGGCTACACCTTC
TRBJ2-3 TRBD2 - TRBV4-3 CASSQWSSGETDTQYF TGCGCCAGCAGCCAATGGTCTAGCGGGGAGACAGATACGCAGTATTTT
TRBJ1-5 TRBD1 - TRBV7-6 CASSLTGASNQPQHF TGTGCCAGCAGCCTTACAGGGGCCAGCAATCAGCCCCAGCATTTT
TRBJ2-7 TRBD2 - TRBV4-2 CASSQGLAGLGEQYF TGTGCCAGCAGCCAAGGACTAGCGGGACTGGGTGAGCAGTACTTC
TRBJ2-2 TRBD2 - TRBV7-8 CASSPSGGTAPGELFF TGTGCCAGCAGCCCCTCGGGGGGGACGGCACCCGGGGAGCTGTTTTTT
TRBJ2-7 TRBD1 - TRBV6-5 CASSPGTASYEQYF TGTGCCAGCAGCCCCGGGACAGCGAGTTACGAGCAGTACTTC
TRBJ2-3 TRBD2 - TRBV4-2 CASRTGLAGAGTDTQYF TGTGCCAGCAGGACGGGACTAGCGGGGGCTGGCACAGATACGCAGTATTTT
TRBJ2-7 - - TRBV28 CASSLSIYEQYF TGTGCCAGCAGTTTATCCATCTACGAGCAGTACTTC
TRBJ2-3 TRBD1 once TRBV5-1 CASSLAPGQGTDTQYF TGCGCCAGCAGCTTGGCCCCGGGACAGGGCACAGATACGCAGTATTTT
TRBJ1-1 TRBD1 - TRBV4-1 CASSQDNRGVRQAFF TGCGCCAGCAGCCAAGATAACAGGGGCGTCCGTCAAGCTTTCTTT
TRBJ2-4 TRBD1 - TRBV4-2 CASSQGGTAKLNIQYF TGTGCCAGCAGCCAAGGAGGGACAGCGAAGTTAAACATTCAGTACTTC
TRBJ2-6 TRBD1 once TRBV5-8 CASSSWTGKSGANVLTF TGTGCCAGCAGCTCCTGGACAGGCAAGTCTGGGGCCAACGTCCTGACTTTC
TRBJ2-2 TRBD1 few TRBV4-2 CASSKVRDRGLGELFF TGTGCCAGCAGCAAAGTGAGGGACAGGGGGCTCGGGGAGCTGTTTTTT
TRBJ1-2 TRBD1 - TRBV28 CASSNGQGLNYGYTF TGTGCCAGCAGTAACGGACAGGGCCTTAACTATGGCTACACCTTC
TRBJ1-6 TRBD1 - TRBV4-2 CASSQAGGYNSPLHF TGTGCCAGCAGCCAGGCAGGGGGCTATAATTCACCCCTCCACTTT
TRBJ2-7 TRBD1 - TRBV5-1 CASRRTGDGHEQYF TGCGCCAGCAGGCGGACAGGGGACGGCCACGAGCAGTACTTC
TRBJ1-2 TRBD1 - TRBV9 CASRTTGDNYGYTF TGTGCCAGCAGGACGACAGGGGATAACTATGGCTACACCTTC
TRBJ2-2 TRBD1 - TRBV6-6 CASSSGQGTTGELFF TGTGCCAGCAGTTCCGGACAGGGGACCACCGGGGAGCTGTTTTTT
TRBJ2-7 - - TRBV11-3 CASSSEAQRRKRRTHEQYF TGTGCCAGCAGCTCAGAGGCCCAAAGGAGAAAACGGCGTACCCACGAGCAGTACTTC
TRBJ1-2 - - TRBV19 CASSNRQAIYGYTF TGTGCCAGTAGTAATAGACAGGCGATCTATGGCTACACCTTC
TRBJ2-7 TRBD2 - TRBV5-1 CASSQRGDGYEQYF TGCGCCAGCAGCCAGCGGGGGGACGGCTACGAGCAGTACTTC
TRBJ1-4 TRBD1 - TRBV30 CAWDRGLNEKLFF TGTGCCTGGGACAGGGGGCTTAATGAAAAACTGTTTTTT
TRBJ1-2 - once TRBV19 CASSMEEKGYTF TGTGCCAGTAGTATGGAGGAAAAGGGCTACACCTTC
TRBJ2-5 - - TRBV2 CASRVRETQYF TGTGCCAGCAGGGTGAGAGAGACCCAGTACTTC
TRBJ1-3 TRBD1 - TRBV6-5 CASSYSRQGGGNTIYF TGTGCCAGCAGTTACTCGAGACAGGGGGGTGGAAACACCATATATTTT
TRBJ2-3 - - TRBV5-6 CASTLGRKFTDTQYF TGTGCCAGCACCCTTGGCCGAAAGTTCACAGATACGCAGTATTTT
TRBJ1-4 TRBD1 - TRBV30 CAWRRRDRNNEKLFF TGTGCCTGGAGGCGACGGGACAGAAATAATGAAAAACTGTTTTTT
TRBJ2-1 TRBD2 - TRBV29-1 CSVDSGTSLFNEQFF TGCAGCGTTGACTCCGGGACTAGCCTGTTCAATGAGCAGTTCTTC
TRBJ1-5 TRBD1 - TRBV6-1 CASSERVGGFSNQPQHF TGTGCCAGCAGTGAACGCGTAGGGGGCTTCAGCAATCAGCCCCAGCATTTT
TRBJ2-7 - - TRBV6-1 CASSYSNEQYF TGTGCCAGCAGTTACAGCAACGAGCAGTACTTC
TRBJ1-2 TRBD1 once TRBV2 CASRRGTGEYYGYTF TGTGCCAGCAGGAGAGGGACAGGGGAGTACTATGGCTACACCTTC
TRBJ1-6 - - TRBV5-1 CASSLAWSGEREYNSPLHF TGCGCCAGCAGCTTGGCCTGGTCAGGTGAACGGGAGTATAATTCACCCCTCCACTTT
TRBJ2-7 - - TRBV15 CATSRELSSYEQYF TGTGCCACCAGCAGGGAGTTGAGCTCCTACGAGCAGTACTTC
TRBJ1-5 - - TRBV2 CASSEATSNQPQHF TGTGCCAGCAGTGAAGCGACATCTAATCAGCCCCAGCATTTT
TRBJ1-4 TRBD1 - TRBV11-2 CASSLDRAGGNEKLFF TGTGCCAGCAGCTTAGATCGGGCAGGGGGTAATGAAAAACTGTTTTTT
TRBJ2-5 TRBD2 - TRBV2 CASSRGGTSEETQYF TGTGCCAGCAGTCGTGGGGGGACTAGCGAGGAGACCCAGTACTTC
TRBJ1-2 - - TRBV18 CASSPGLSNYGYTF TGTGCCAGCTCCCCAGGCCTCTCTAACTATGGCTACACCTTC
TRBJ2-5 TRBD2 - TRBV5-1 CASSLRRWSGVGQETQYF TGCGCCAGCAGCTTGAGAAGGTGGAGCGGGGTGGGCCAAGAGACCCAGTACTTC
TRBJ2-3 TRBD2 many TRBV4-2 CASSQGLAGGPDTQYF TGTGCCAGCAGCCAAGGACTAGCGGGGGGGCCAGATACGCAGTATTTT